What follows are 5 T cell receptor beta chains derived from one specimen sequenced in a study of blood T cell repertoires in COVID-19. Libraries were prepared by immunoSEQ multiplex PCR; TCRdb keeps only in-frame clonotypes and omits some of them. The data show 57,000 or so clones, about 88% seen once. Sequencing was performed on peripheral blood. Receptors originate from a woman aged 50 to 60 with active or convalescent COVID-19.

This chain connects TRBV4-2 to TRBJ2-1; 8 bases are a match to TRBD2. The germline gives CDR1 LGHNA, CDR2 YNFKEQ. The ends lost 0 bases at V and 9 bases at J; junction bases unmatched: 7. The length of the CDR3 is 15 residues. CDR3 loop: CASSQETSVVGEQFF. The CDR3 nucleotides read TGTGCCAGCAGCCAAGAGACTAGCGTTGTAGGTGAGCAGTTCTTC.

The V gene is TRBV30, the J gene TRBJ2-1; TRBD2 matches at 10 bases. Per germline, CDR1 GTSNPN and CDR2 SVGIG (reference sequence). J was trimmed by 7 bases and V by 3 bases; bases with no gene match: 12. This CDR3 has 16 residues. CDR3 in amino acids: CAWRRLSSGRGNEQFF. DNA for the CDR3: TGTGCCTGGAGGCGACTGTCTAGCGGGAGAGGTAATGAGCAGTTCTTC.

The rearrangement links TRBV30 to TRBJ2-1, with 12 bases lining up with TRBD2. This CDR3 is built from 14 residues. The germline gives CDR1 GTSNPN, CDR2 SVGIG (reference sequence). Trimming at V came to 4 bases and at J to 8 bases, leaving 6 bases not matched to a gene. CDR3 protein: CAWTTSGSKYEQFF. CDR3 nucleotides: TGTGCCTGGACGACTAGCGGGAGTAAATATGAGCAGTTCTTC.

Only one count was recorded for this clone. The chain links TRBV2 to TRBJ2-2; 7 bases map to TRBD1. Losses at the gene ends were 5 bases for V and 8 bases for J; bases not matched to a gene: 8. There are 14 residues in the CDR3. The germline V gene encodes CDR1 SNHLY and CDR2 FYNNEI. The chain's CDR3 is CASSLETGSGELFF. CDR3 nucleotides: TGTGCCAGCAGTCTAGAGACAGGGTCTGGGGAGCTGTTTTTT.

V and J are TRBV6-5 and TRBJ2-1; TRBD2 matches at 9 bases. The germline CDR1 and CDR2 sequences are MNHEY and SVGAGI. V lost 2 bases, J lost 7 bases, and 6 bases stayed unmatched. There are 15 residues in the CDR3. The CDR3 here is CASSYGPSGVNEQFF. CDR3 in DNA: TGTGCCAGCAGTTACGGTCCTAGCGGGGTAAATGAGCAGTTCTTC.